The sequence of this TCR beta chain was determined in a study of shared clonotypes between healthy human individuals. Study-wide results and limits: Limitation of the genetic and exposure-history diversity represented came from the few donors.

A note on this clone: Its target is not known.

The CDR3 spans 16 residues. In germline, CDR1 is MDHEN, CDR2 SYDVKM. The germline V and J ends were trimmed by 7 bases and 3 bases, with 22 bases remaining between them. All participating donors were Caucasian adults from Nashville, Tennessee. Method: immunoSEQ multiplex PCR; TCRdb's copy keeps in-frame clones and lacks some. This table holds 450,000 to 500,000 clones, roughly 80% found once. The clonotype originates from a woman aged 40 to 50 in good health. Some clones in this sample may be carry-over from other donors' samples. This chain links TRBV28 with TRBJ2-7, with D perhaps matching TRBD1 or TRBD2 (6 bases each). The specimen was PBMCs. The CDR3 nucleotides are TGTGCCAGCACCACCACCCCGGACAGAGCGGGCTACGAGCAGTACTTC. Amino acid sequence: CASTTTPDRAGYEQYF.